This record concerns one TCR beta chain sequence. The sample originates from a study of ipilimumab plus nivolumab after autologous stem cell transplantation. This CDR3 has 11 amino acids. V was shortened by 8 bases and J by 4 bases, with 11 bases between the two germline ends. The germline V gene encodes CDR1 DFQATT and CDR2 SNEGSKA (reference sequence). Some clones are missing from TCRdb's copy, which holds only in-frame ones; the method was immunoSEQ multiplex PCR. Of about 3,100 clones in the sample, roughly three quarters were seen once. The chain carries TRBV20-1 and TRBJ1-2; D uncertain. This receptor was taken from a male donor with primary mediastinal lymphoma. The input for sequencing was PBMCs, taken in a trial of ipilimumab plus nivolumab as post-transplant consolidation. The CDR3 is CSTDRIYGYTF. DNA of the CDR3: TGCAGTACCGACCGCATCTATGGCTACACCTTC.